This TCR beta chain was identified in a study of T cells after somatic rescue of genetic block. Germline CDR1 and CDR2: MGHRA and YSYEKL. The CDR3 is 18 residues long. V was clipped by 0 bases and J by 4 bases, with 19 bases between them. The method was immunoSEQ multiplex PCR; TCRdb's version includes in-frame clones alone and lacks a portion of them. The sample lists some 90,000 clones; approximately 90% were seen once. The source is a woman between 18 and 29 years old. The sample consisted of peripheral blood mononuclear cells (PBMCs). This chain joins TRBV4-1 and TRBJ2-1; the D is unclear. The CDR3 DNA reads as TGCGCCAGCAGCCAAGATCACCCCAGGTTACGGCCATACAATGAGCAGTTCTTC. Translation gives CASSQDHPRLRPYNEQFF.